This T cell receptor (beta chain) was profiled in a study of brain T cells in children with intractable seizures. Per germline, CDR1 MDHEN and CDR2 SYDVKM. The length of the CDR3 is 14 residues. The V gene end was trimmed by 5 bases and the J gene end by 7 bases; junction bases not matched to a gene: 4. This table comes from immunoSEQ multiplex PCR, and its TCRdb copy is limited to in-frame clones, with some not included. The sample includes 100,000 to 120,000 clones, approximately 94% of them seen just once. This specimen consisted of peripheral blood, obtained at surgery. This chain joins TRBV28 and TRBJ1-6; 8 bases fit TRBD1. This clonotype was obtained from a boy in the first two years of life with hemimegalencephaly and intractable seizures. The DNA of the CDR3 is TGTGCCAGCAGTGAGGACAGGGCAAATTCACCCCTCCACTTT. It specifies CASSEDRANSPLHF.